Each of the 27 T cell receptor beta chains below was sequenced from the same sample in a study of cytomegalovirus exposure and HLA in healthy donors. Generated by immunoSEQ multiplex PCR, the TCRdb table keeps only in-frame clones and is missing some. The sample has approximately 220,000 clones, over 70% seen once. Sequencing input: PBMCs. These receptors were taken from a woman in her thirties in good health and CMV-seropositive.

This sequence joins TRBV29-1 and TRBJ2-4, with unresolved D. V was clipped by 4 bases and J by 0 bases, with 10 bases between them. CDR3 length: 14 amino acids. The germline gives CDR1 SQVTM, CDR2 ANQGSEA. The CDR3, as DNA: TGCAGCGTTGTACCGACTTTAGCCAAAAACATTCAGTACTTC. Its translation: CSVVPTLAKNIQYF.

The rearrangement links TRBV2 to TRBJ1-1; TRBD1 might be the D (6 bases). Germline V CDR1 and CDR2: SNHLY, FYNNEI. With 7 bases removed from V and 6 bases from J, the gap between germline ends came to 15 bases. There are 13 residues in the CDR3. The DNA for the CDR3 is TGTGCCAGCATATTCGACAGGAAGGCTGAAGCTTTCTTT. Amino acids: CASIFDRKAEAFF.

In this sample, this clone turned up many times. The chain uses TRBV29-1 and TRBJ2-2, with 7 nucleotides matching TRBD1. There are 15 residues in the CDR3. The germline V gene encodes CDR1 SQVTM and CDR2 ANQGSEA. V dropped 4 bases and J dropped 4; count of bases not matched to a gene: 9. Written as DNA, the CDR3 is TGCAGCGTTGGGGGGCAGGGGGTTGGCACCGGGGAGCTGTTTTTT. Translated, it gives CSVGGQGVGTGELFF.

The CDR3 bases are TGTGCCAGAAACTACGAGCAGTACTTC. Amino acids: CARNYEQYF. The chain couples TRBV2 to TRBJ2-7, with unresolved D. V shed 9 bases and J shed 3 bases, with 3 bases lying between them. This CDR3 contains 9 residues. Germline V gives CDR1 SNHLY, CDR2 FYNNEI.

This chain connects TRBV13 to TRBJ2-7, with D hard to call. Germline-derived CDR1 and CDR2 are PRHDT and FYEKMQ (reference sequence). V lost 4 bases, J lost 3 bases, and 13 bases lay in between. The CDR3 runs to 14 residues. CDR3 bases: TGTGCCAGCAGCTCCCGGGTAGACAACTACGAGCAGTACTTC. It encodes CASSSRVDNYEQYF.

Only one count was recorded for this clone. This sequence joins TRBV6-5 and TRBJ1-1; D not resolved. CDR3 length equals 13 residues. Between the trimmed V and J ends, which lost 3 bases and 4 bases, there was a span of 9 bases. CDR1 is MNHEY, CDR2 SVGAGI, per germline. CDR3: CASSYPGGTEAFF. The CDR3 coding sequence is TGTGCCAGCAGTTATCCCGGCGGCACTGAAGCTTTCTTT.

The chain couples TRBV10-3 to TRBJ1-2, with D maybe TRBD1 (6 bases). This CDR3 contains 14 residues. V dropped 3 bases and J dropped 7 bases, with 15 bases sitting between them. The germline V gene has CDR1 ENHRY and CDR2 SYGVKD. CDR3 in DNA: TGTGCCATCAGTGATAACCAGGGGTTTGGTGGCTACACCTTC. It is translated as CAISDNQGFGGYTF.

This chain uses TRBV9 with TRBJ2-1; D remains unclear. CDR1 is SGDLS, CDR2 YYNGEE, per germline. Trimming cost V 1 base and J 3 bases, with 5 bases left between them. The CDR3 totals 13 residues. The CDR3 nucleotides read TGTGCCAGCAGCGTATCCGTCTACAATGAGCAGTTCTTC. Its translation is CASSVSVYNEQFF.

This clone was seen only once. The chain's CDR3 is CASSFKTSGRATLHEQYF. The CDR3 coding sequence is TGCGCCAGCAGCTTCAAGACTAGCGGGAGGGCCACACTCCACGAGCAGTACTTC. This chain uses TRBV5-1 with TRBJ2-7; 14 bases align to TRBD2. From germline, CDR1 is SGHRS and CDR2 YFSETQ. The CDR3 runs 18 residues. The trim removed 2 bases at V and 5 bases at J, leaving 12 bases unmatched.

V gene TRBV11-2 combines with J gene TRBJ1-2; D might be TRBD1 (6 bases). CDR1 and CDR2 from the germline V gene are SGHAT and FQNNGV. This CDR3 contains 12 residues. The germline V and J ends were trimmed by 6 bases and 6 bases, with 11 bases remaining between them. The CDR3, as DNA: TGTGCCAGCAGTTGGGGGGCTCATGGCTACACCTTC. This sequence encodes CASSWGAHGYTF.

The chain recombines TRBV2 with TRBJ2-1; TRBD1 agrees at 10 bases. Germline V gene data show CDR1 as SNHLY and CDR2 as FYNNEI. V shed 4 bases, J shed 5 bases, and the junction held 5 bases outside the gene matches. This CDR3 contains 15 residues. Here the CDR3 reads CASSAPGTGDNEQFF. Here the CDR3 DNA reads TGTGCCAGCAGTGCTCCCGGGACAGGGGACAATGAGCAGTTCTTC.

The chain links TRBV27 to TRBJ2-7; 16 bases are a match to TRBD2. CDR3 length equals 18 residues. The germline V gene has CDR1 MNHEY and CDR2 SMNVEV (reference sequence). With V trimmed by 4 bases and J by 0 bases, 6 bases remained unmatched. The CDR3 DNA sequence: TGTGCCAGCAGTTCTAAGGGACTAGCGGGAGGGCCCTCCTACGAGCAGTACTTC. Translating it yields CASSSKGLAGGPSYEQYF.

The rearrangement joins TRBV10-1 to TRBJ2-7; 11 bases match TRBD2. The V and J ends lost 0 bases and 3 bases, in that order; junction bases with no gene match: 4. CDR3 size: 16 residues. Germline values: CDR1 WNHNN, CDR2 SYGVQD (reference sequence). In nucleotides, the CDR3 is TGCGCCAGCAGTGAGTCGAATCTAGCGGGAGGCTACGAGCAGTACTTC. It yields the protein CASSESNLAGGYEQYF.

With respect to this clone: Other nucleotide sequences in the sample specify the same CDR3. The chain recombines TRBV7-2 with TRBJ2-5, with 7 bases that match TRBD1. CDR3 length: 12 amino acids. The V segment lost 3 bases and the J segment 5 bases; nucleotides outside the gene matches: 0. Germline-derived CDR1 and CDR2 are SGHTA and FQGNSA. CDR3 loop: CASSFRGETQYF. CDR3 in DNA: TGTGCCAGCAGCTTCAGGGGGGAGACCCAGTACTTC.

This clone was seen a single time. The chain employs TRBV5-1 and TRBJ2-7; 7 bases are shared with TRBD2. Per germline, CDR1 SGHRS and CDR2 YFSETQ. The CDR3 loop spans 15 amino acids. V was clipped by 7 bases and J by 3 bases; unmatched bases: 13. The CDR3 sequence is CASGGGGSGLYEQYF. CDR3 coding DNA: TGCGCCAGCGGGGGAGGCGGGAGCGGCCTCTACGAGCAGTACTTC.

V usage is TRBV5-1 and J usage is TRBJ2-1, with 9 bases aligning to TRBD2. The V and J ends lost 2 bases and 8 bases, in that order; junction bases with no gene match: 14. The CDR3 runs 17 residues. Germline loops: CDR1 SGHRS, CDR2 YFSETQ. The CDR3 here is CASSFGTSREEEDEQFF. Here the CDR3 DNA reads TGCGCCAGCAGCTTCGGGACTAGCAGAGAGGAAGAGGATGAGCAGTTCTTC.

This chain connects TRBV27 to TRBJ2-4; 10 bases are shared with TRBD1. The CDR3 extends over 16 amino acids. Trimming took 5 bases from V and 0 from J; bases not matched to a gene: 4. CDR1 is MNHEY, CDR2 SMNVEV, per germline (reference sequence). The CDR3 DNA is TGTGCCAGCAGTCCCGACAGGGGGCTAGCCAAAAACATTCAGTACTTC. Amino acid sequence: CASSPDRGLAKNIQYF.

V and J are TRBV15 and TRBJ1-1; 11 positions agree with TRBD1. Germline V gene lookup returns CDR1 LNHNV and CDR2 YYDKDF (reference sequence). This CDR3 region has 16 residues. The ends lost 4 bases at V and 0 bases at J; junction bases unmatched: 4. The CDR3 region has the DNA TGTGCCACCAGCAAAGGGACAGGGGGACTGAACACTGAAGCTTTCTTT. Encoded protein: CATSKGTGGLNTEAFF.

The gene calls are TRBV25-1 and TRBJ2-3; TRBD1 matches at 10 bases. This CDR3 has 15 amino acids. Unmatched junction bases numbered 10, after V lost 9 bases and J lost 4 bases. In germline, CDR1 is MGHDK, CDR2 SYGVNS. CDR3 nucleotide sequence: TGTGCCAGTACAACCGGGACAGGGGATTCAGATACGCAGTATTTT. Translated: CASTTGTGDSDTQYF.

J is TRBJ2-7 and V is TRBV10-3; TRBD2 matches 11 bases. CDR1 is ENHRY, CDR2 SYGVKD, per germline. V lost 4 bases, J lost 2 bases, and 4 bases stayed unmatched. CDR3 length equals 15 residues. The CDR3 DNA sequence: TGTGCCATCAGTGTAACTAGCGGGAGTACCTACGAGCAGTACTTC. Amino acid sequence: CAISVTSGSTYEQYF.

CDR3 DNA sequence: TGTGCCAGCACCCCCGCGGGCAGGGAGGCTTATGGCTACACCTTC. As protein: CASTPAGREAYGYTF. The rearrangement joins TRBV6-5 to TRBJ1-2, with D maybe TRBD1 (5 bases). This CDR3 is 15 amino acids long. CDR1 MNHEY and CDR2 SVGAGI come from the germline V gene. With 7 bases removed from V and 5 bases from J, the gap between germline ends came to 20 bases.

CDR3 DNA sequence: TGTGCCATCAGTGAAGGTCCGGGGCAGGGTGAAGCTTTCTTT. This translates into CAISEGPGQGEAFF. The chain uses TRBV10-3 and TRBJ1-1, with D possibly TRBD1 on 5 matching bases. V was shortened by 3 bases and J by 7 bases, with 15 bases between the two germline ends. This CDR3 spans 14 amino acids. Germline lookup yields CDR1 ENHRY and CDR2 SYGVKD.

Here the CDR3 reads CASSLAPSGNQPQHF. DNA for the CDR3: TGCGCCAGCAGCTTGGCCCCTTCTGGCAATCAGCCCCAGCATTTT. The chain uses TRBV5-1 and TRBJ1-5; D is unclear. Looked up from germline, CDR1 is SGHRS and CDR2 is YFSETQ. Trimming removed 0 bases at V and 2 bases at J, with 9 bases between. The CDR3 loop spans 15 amino acids. The entire variable domain, with the rest obtained from reference TRBV5-1 and TRBJ1-5, is as follows: KAGVTQTPRYLIKTRGQQVTLSCSPISGHRSVSWYQQTPGQGLQFLFEYFSETQRNKGNFPGRFSGRQFSNSRSEMNVSTLELGDSALYLCASSLAPSGNQPQHFGDGTRLSIL.

The V call is TRBV4-2, the J call TRBJ2-1, with 13 bases aligning to TRBD2. Germline V lookup: CDR1 LGHNA, CDR2 YNFKEQ. V dropped 3 bases and J dropped 8; count of bases not matched to a gene: 7. The CDR3 has 16 residues. For the CDR3, the DNA is TGTGCCAGCAGCCATCGTGGACTAGCGGGAGAGGATGAGCAGTTCTTC. Its translation is CASSHRGLAGEDEQFF.

This chain joins TRBV27 and TRBJ2-1; D is ambiguous. From germline, CDR1 is MNHEY and CDR2 SMNVEV (reference sequence). The CDR3 totals 15 residues. V dropped 6 bases and J dropped 4 bases, with 16 bases sitting between them. CDR3 in amino acids: CASSHILQSYNEQFF. In DNA form, the CDR3 reads TGTGCCAGCAGCCACATCTTGCAATCTTACAATGAGCAGTTCTTC.

CDR3 region: CASRTGFGYTF. CDR3 DNA sequence: TGTGCCAGCAGAACAGGGTTTGGCTACACCTTC. The genes are TRBV27 and TRBJ1-2; the D gene is possibly TRBD1 (6 bases). Trimming took off 6 bases at V and 7 bases at J, with 9 bases between the two ends. CDR3 length equals 11 residues. Per germline, CDR1 MNHEY and CDR2 SMNVEV (reference sequence).

The V gene is TRBV30, the J gene TRBJ1-5, with unresolved D. The V gene lost 3 bases and the J gene lost 6 bases, with 15 bases spanning the gap. CDR1 GTSNPN and CDR2 SVGIG come from the germline V gene (reference sequence). The CDR3 totals 14 residues. CDR3 sequence (DNA): TGTGCCTGGAGCGACGTTTTAAATTCTCAGCCCCAGCATTTT. Translation gives CAWSDVLNSQPQHF.